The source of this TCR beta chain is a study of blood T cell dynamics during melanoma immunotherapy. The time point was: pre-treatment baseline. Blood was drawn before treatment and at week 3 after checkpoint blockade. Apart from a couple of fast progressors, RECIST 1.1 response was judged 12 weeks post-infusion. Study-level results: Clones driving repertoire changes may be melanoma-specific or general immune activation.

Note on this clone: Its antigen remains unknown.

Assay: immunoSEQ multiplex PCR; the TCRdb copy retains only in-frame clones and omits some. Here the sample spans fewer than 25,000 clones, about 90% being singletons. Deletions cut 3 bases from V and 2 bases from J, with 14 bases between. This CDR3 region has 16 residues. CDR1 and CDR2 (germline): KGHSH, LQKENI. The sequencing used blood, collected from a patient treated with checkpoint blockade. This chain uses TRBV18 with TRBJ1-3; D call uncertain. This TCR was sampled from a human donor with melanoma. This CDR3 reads CASSPMNLPAGNTIYF. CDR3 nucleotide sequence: TGTGCCAGCTCACCGATGAATTTGCCAGCTGGAAACACCATATATTTT. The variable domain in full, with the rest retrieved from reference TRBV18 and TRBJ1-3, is NAGVMQNPRHLVRRRGQEARLRCSPMKGHSHVYWYRQLPEEGLKFMVYLQKENIIDESGMPKERFSAEFPKEGPSILRIQQVVRGDSAAYFCASSPMNLPAGNTIYFGEGSWLTVV.